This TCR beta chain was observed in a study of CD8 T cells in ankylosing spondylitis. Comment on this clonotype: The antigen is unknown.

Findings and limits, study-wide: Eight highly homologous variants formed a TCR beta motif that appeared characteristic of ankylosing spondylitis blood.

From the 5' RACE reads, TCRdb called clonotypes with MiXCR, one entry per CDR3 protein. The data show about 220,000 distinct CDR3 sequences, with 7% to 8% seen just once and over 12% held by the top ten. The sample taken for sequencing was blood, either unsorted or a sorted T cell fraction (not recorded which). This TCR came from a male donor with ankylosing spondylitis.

The CDR3 region has the DNA TGTGCCAGCAGGGAGTCGGGCGGCACTGAAGCTTTCTTT. Protein product: CASRESGGTEAFF. V gene TRBV27 combines with J gene TRBJ1-1; unclear D gene. Germline lookup yields CDR1 MNHEY and CDR2 SMNVEV (reference sequence). The CDR3 spans 13 residues. Deletions cut 6 bases from V and 4 bases from J, with 12 bases between.